One and the same sample provided the 21 T cell receptor beta chains below, sequenced in a study of metastatic and nonmetastatic thyroid tumors. Patients underwent thyroid surgery, and none had received any treatment before it. MiXCR was used by TCRdb to re-call the PCR reads. In the table there are over 12,000 clones, around 23% of which are singletons. Material: tumor tissue. The receptors shown here come from a female donor with papillary thyroid cancer or a benign thyroid nodule (not recorded which). Some clones in this sample may be carry-over from other donors' samples.

This clone was seen a single time. This chain connects TRBV14 to TRBJ1-3; D may be TRBD1 (5 bases). The CDR3 loop spans 16 amino acids. Germline values: CDR1 SGHDN, CDR2 FVKESK. Trimming cost V 4 bases and J 3 bases, with 16 bases left between them. The DNA of the CDR3 is TGTGCCAGCAGCCCCCTTGGTGGGGGACGTGGAAACACCATATATTTT. Translated, it gives CASSPLGGGRGNTIYF.

This chain uses TRBV30 with TRBJ1-1, with 7 bases aligning to TRBD1. This CDR3 comprises 12 residues. The germline gives CDR1 GTSNPN, CDR2 SVGIG (reference sequence). Losses at the gene ends were 4 bases for V and 7 bases for J; bases not matched to a gene: 6. As DNA, the CDR3 is TGTGCCTGGAATGCAAGGGGGCATGAAGCTTTCTTT. The encoded protein is CAWNARGHEAFF.

In this sample, this clone turned up many times. The chain links TRBV20-1 to TRBJ2-2; 9 bases agree with TRBD1. The CDR3 covers 14 residues. Trimming at V came to 3 bases and at J to 1 base, leaving 0 bases not matched to a gene. Germline-derived CDR1 and CDR2 are DFQATT and SNEGSKA (reference sequence). The CDR3 sequence is CSARDRGNTGELFF. In nucleotides, the CDR3 is TGCAGTGCTAGGGACAGGGGGAACACCGGGGAGCTGTTTTTT.

This clone was counted only a few times. Relative to the germline gene, one junction end is altered; a read error may explain this. The CDR3 DNA reads TGTGCCAGTAGTATGAACAGGGGGTTGAACACCGAAGCTTTCTTT. It translates to CASSMNRGLNTEAFF. The chain has TRBV19 and TRBJ1-1; 8 positions match TRBD1. Germline V gives CDR1 LNHDA, CDR2 SQIVND (reference sequence). The CDR3 loop spans 15 amino acids.

Many counts were recorded for this clone. The gene calls are TRBV4-1 and TRBJ1-1, with D unresolved. Germline CDR1 is MGHRA and CDR2 is YSYEKL. The V end was cut by 1 base, the J end by 8 bases, with 11 bases between. This CDR3 has 13 amino acids. CDR3: CASSQGEEREAFF. The CDR3 coding sequence is TGCGCCAGCAGCCAAGGCGAGGAAAGAGAAGCTTTCTTT.

This sequence joins TRBV19 and TRBJ2-3, with a tentative D call TRBD1 (5 bases). CDR3 size: 14 residues. The germline CDR1 and CDR2 sequences are LNHDA and SQIVND (reference sequence). The CDR3 region is CESSIGAEADTQYF. The CDR3 DNA reads as TGTGAAAGTAGTATAGGGGCAGAGGCAGATACGCAGTATTTT.

The sample holds many counts of this clone. The CDR3 DNA reads as TGTGCCAGCAGCCCGCGGGGGGGGGCTGAAGCTTTCTTT. The encoded protein is CASSPRGGAEAFF. The chain links TRBV6-1 to TRBJ1-1, with a possible D match to TRBD1 (5 bases). Germline CDR1 and CDR2: MNHNS and SASEGT. V gave up 6 bases and J gave up 6 bases, with 14 bases separating them. The CDR3 runs 13 residues.

V and J are TRBV5-4 and TRBJ2-7, with D unresolved. Germline-derived CDR1 and CDR2 are SGHNT and YYREEE (reference sequence). The CDR3 is 13 residues long. V lost 4 bases, J lost 2 bases, and 10 bases lay in between. The CDR3 DNA reads TGTGCCAGCAGCCTACCTGGGACCTACGAGCAGTACTTC. This encodes CASSLPGTYEQYF.

Notes on this clone: The junction differs from germline at one of its ends, possibly a read error. The chain joins TRBV19 to TRBJ1-2, with 8 bases aligning to TRBD1. The CDR3 totals 15 residues. Looked up from germline, CDR1 is LNHDA and CDR2 is SQIVND (reference sequence). As DNA, the CDR3 is TGTGCAAGTAGTACCAACAGGGGGTCGTGGTATGGCTACACATTC. This sequence encodes CASSTNRGSWYGYTF.

This clone was picked up many times. The gene calls are TRBV5-1 and TRBJ2-2; TRBD1 matches 9 bases. CDR3 length: 15 amino acids. The V segment lost 4 bases and the J segment 7 bases; nucleotides outside the gene matches: 8. The V gene's germline CDR1 is SGHRS and CDR2 YFSETQ. The CDR3 here is CASSPRGQGGGELFF. The CDR3, as DNA: TGCGCCAGCAGCCCCCGGGGACAGGGCGGCGGGGAGCTGTTTTTT. The full variable domain, its missing parts supplied by reference TRBV5-1 and TRBJ2-2, is KAGVTQTPRYLIKTRGQQVTLSCSPISGHRSVSWYQQTPGQGLQFLFEYFSETQRNKGNFPGRFSGRQFSNSRSEMNVSTLELGDSALYLCASSPRGQGGGELFFGEGSRLTVL.

The rearrangement links TRBV29-1 to TRBJ2-7; 7 nucleotides line up with TRBD2. The length of the CDR3 is 13 residues. V was clipped by 5 bases and J by 3 bases; unmatched bases: 7. From germline, CDR1 is SQVTM and CDR2 ANQGSEA. The CDR3 here is CSVSAGAHYEQYF. CDR3 sequence (DNA): TGCAGCGTTTCCGCGGGAGCGCACTACGAGCAGTACTTC.

The chain links TRBV18 to TRBJ1-4; D is unclear. The CDR3 is made up of 11 amino acids. The V gene lost 6 bases and the J gene lost 3 bases, with 2 bases spanning the gap. CDR1 is KGHSH and CDR2 is LQKENI in the germline V gene. Here the CDR3 DNA reads TGTGCCAGCTCTGCTAATGAAAAACTGTTTTTT. Translated: CASSANEKLFF. Supplemented by reference TRBV18 and TRBJ1-4, the full variable domain reads NAGVMQNPRHLVRRRGQEARLRCSPMKGHSHVYWYRQLPEEGLKFMVYLQKENIIDESGMPKERFSAEFPKEGPSILRIQQVVRGDSAAYFCASSANEKLFFGSGTQLSVL.

This clone is medium-sized by share. V is TRBV6-4 and J is TRBJ1-2; D is uncertain. This CDR3 region has 12 residues. In germline, CDR1 is MRHNA, CDR2 SNTAGT. Trimming cost V 2 bases and J 8 bases, with 9 bases left between them. Here the CDR3 reads CASSDGLGGYTF. In DNA form, the CDR3 reads TGTGCCAGCAGTGACGGCTTGGGCGGCTACACCTTC.

Judged by abundance, this clone is medium-sized. The junction does not match germline at one end; this may be a read error. This sequence joins TRBV12-3 or TRBV12-4 and TRBJ1-2; no clear D. This CDR3 has 12 amino acids. For the CDR3, the DNA is TGTGCCAGCAGTTTAGCTCCGGGCCTCCTGTCCTTC. Encoded protein: CASSLAPGLLSF.

V usage is TRBV20-1 and J usage is TRBJ2-5; the D gene is possibly TRBD1 (6 bases). The CDR3 loop spans 14 amino acids. Trimming pared 0 bases from V and 1 base from J, leaving 9 bases between. From germline, CDR1 is DFQATT and CDR2 SNEGSKA (reference sequence). Here the CDR3 reads CSARETGPQETQYF. In DNA form, the CDR3 reads TGCAGTGCTAGAGAAACAGGGCCCCAAGAGACCCAGTACTTC.

By share, this clone ranks as medium-sized. The chain couples TRBV6-1 to TRBJ2-5; D could derive from TRBD1 or TRBD2 (5 bases each). This CDR3 is 14 amino acids long. The germline V and J ends were trimmed by 5 bases and 1 base, with 11 bases remaining between them. Germline V gives CDR1 MNHNS, CDR2 SASEGT. The CDR3 DNA reads TGTGCCAGCAGTTCACGGGACGGCCAAGAGACCCAGTACTTC. Its protein is CASSSRDGQETQYF.

This clone was observed many times. The junction differs from germline at one of its ends, possibly a read error. The chain links TRBV7-7 to TRBJ2-5, with 9 bases aligning to TRBD1. Germline values: CDR1 SSHAT, CDR2 FNYEAQ (reference sequence). This CDR3 has 14 residues. Here the CDR3 DNA reads TGTGCTAGCAGCCGGGACAGGGAACAAGAGACCCAGTACTTC. It yields the protein CASSRDREQETQYF.

In its sample, this clone was seen many times. In DNA, the CDR3 is TGTGCCAGCTCACCCAGGGGAGGGACAGGGGTCTCCGAGCAGTACTTC. Encoded protein: CASSPRGGTGVSEQYF. The gene calls are TRBV18 and TRBJ2-7; 10 nucleotides agree with TRBD1. J was trimmed by 6 bases and V by 3 bases; bases with no gene match: 11. The CDR3 has 16 residues. Germline V lookup: CDR1 KGHSH, CDR2 LQKENI. Together with reference TRBV18 and TRBJ2-7, the CDR3 gives the full variable domain: NAGVMQNPRHLVRRRGQEARLRCSPMKGHSHVYWYRQLPEEGLKFMVYLQKENIIDESGMPKERFSAEFPKEGPSILRIQQVVRGDSAAYFCASSPRGGTGVSEQYFGPGTRLTVT.

Worth noting for this clone: A much larger clone lies a single base off, so this may be a read error. Other nucleotide sequences from this sample produce the same CDR3. The chain combines TRBV18 with TRBJ2-2, with D perhaps TRBD2 (5 bases). CDR3 length: 15 residues. Germline assignment: CDR1 KGHSH and CDR2 LQKENI. CDR3 loop: CASSPPGVRTGELCF. The DNA of the CDR3 is TGTGCCAGCTCACCACCGGGAGTACGGACTGGGGAGCTGTGTTTT.

In the case of this clone: No conserved phenylalanine or tryptophan ends this CDR3, so it is likely a read error. The CDR3 nucleotides are TGCGCCAGCAGTGGGGGGAGACATCACAATGAGCAGTTCTCC. Protein: CASSGGRHHNEQFS. The chain employs TRBV2 and TRBJ2-1; a weak D match, TRBD2 (6 bases). The CDR3 spans 14 residues. The germline gives CDR1 SNHLY, CDR2 FYNNEI.

A word on this clone: Because the CDR3 is missing its conserved closing phenylalanine or tryptophan, this is likely a read error. The V gene is TRBV6-1, the J gene TRBJ2-3, with 8 positions matching TRBD1. The V gene's germline CDR1 is MNHNS and CDR2 SASEGT. The CDR3 has 14 amino acids. V trimming: 7 bases; J trimming: 6 bases; junction bases outside the gene matches: 9. As DNA, the CDR3 is TGTGCCAGCACTTGGACAGGGATAGACGATACGCAGTATTCT. This codes for CASTWTGIDDTQYS.